What follows are 4 T cell receptor beta chains derived from one specimen sequenced in a study of cytomegalovirus exposure and HLA in healthy donors. The PCR ran on 60 Vbeta and 13 Jbeta primers. TCRdb's table, derived via immunoSEQ multiplex PCR, lists solely in-frame clones and lacks some. Of 150,000 to 200,000 clones listed, 84% are singletons. The source material was PBMCs. The receptors stem from a girl between 5 and 17 years old in good health and CMV-seropositive.

This clone was detected only once. This chain joins TRBV7-9 and TRBJ2-1; 8 bases align to TRBD2. V dropped 3 bases and J dropped 0; count of bases not matched to a gene: 7. The CDR3 is made up of 17 amino acids. Germline V CDR1 and CDR2: SEHNR, FQNEAQ (reference sequence). The CDR3 nucleotides are TGTGCCAGCAGCTTGGGGCGGGGGGTCCGCTCCTACAATGAGCAGTTCTTC. Its protein product is CASSLGRGVRSYNEQFF.

This chain connects TRBV4-1 to TRBJ2-5, with D uncertain. The CDR3 is made up of 13 amino acids. Trimming shortened V by 4 bases and J by 5 bases, and 11 bases separated the two germline ends. In germline, CDR1 is MGHRA, CDR2 YSYEKL. The CDR3 loop reads CASSLTSGETQYF. Written as DNA, the CDR3 is TGCGCCAGCAGCCTCACATCGGGTGAGACCCAGTACTTC.

The chain combines TRBV4-2 with TRBJ1-5, with D possibly matching TRBD1 (6 bases). The ends were cut back, 5 bases at V and 1 base at J, with 12 bases in the middle. This CDR3 is 15 amino acids long. Germline lookup yields CDR1 LGHNA and CDR2 YNFKEQ. The CDR3 coding sequence is TGTGCCAGCAGCGAACAGGGTGCCAGCAATCAGCCCCAGCATTTT. It is translated as CASSEQGASNQPQHF.

The rearrangement joins TRBV5-3 to TRBJ1-1; D is undetermined. TRBV5-3 is marked as an open reading frame, function uncertain. V was pared by 3 bases and J by 2 bases, with 8 bases between. The CDR3 extends over 13 amino acids. CDR3 DNA: TGTGCCAGAAGCTGCAACAGAAACACTGAAGCTTTCTTT. It encodes CARSCNRNTEAFF.